This T cell receptor beta chain is drawn from a study of neurological immune-mediated disorders. This clonotype appeared many times. No antigen is known for it. Each TCR transcript was tagged with a 10-nucleotide random UMI during 5'RACE. TCRdb called the 5' RACE reads again in MiXCR, with one record for every CDR3 protein. The sample lists 55,000 to 70,000 distinct CDR3 sequences, around 3.9% occurring once. General observations from the study: The phylogenetic placement of 18 of 34 multiple sclerosis patients' repertoires in one related-CDR3 cluster constitutes a possible signature. None of the CDR3 amino acid sequences found in expanded clones was shared across subjects. This suggests that the TCR-beta repertoires were private in all groups.

Germline values: CDR1 MGHRA, CDR2 YSYEKL. The CDR3 runs 15 residues. The germline V and J ends were trimmed by 5 bases and 5 bases, with 18 bases remaining between them. This TCR was recovered from a man younger than 45 with multiple sclerosis. V gene TRBV4-1 combines with J gene TRBJ2-5, with a tentative D call TRBD2 (7 bases). Specimen: PBMCs. CDR3 DNA sequence: TGCGCCAGCAGCGACCAGGGGAGGGGATGGGAGACCCAGTACTTC. Translated, it gives CASSDQGRGWETQYF.